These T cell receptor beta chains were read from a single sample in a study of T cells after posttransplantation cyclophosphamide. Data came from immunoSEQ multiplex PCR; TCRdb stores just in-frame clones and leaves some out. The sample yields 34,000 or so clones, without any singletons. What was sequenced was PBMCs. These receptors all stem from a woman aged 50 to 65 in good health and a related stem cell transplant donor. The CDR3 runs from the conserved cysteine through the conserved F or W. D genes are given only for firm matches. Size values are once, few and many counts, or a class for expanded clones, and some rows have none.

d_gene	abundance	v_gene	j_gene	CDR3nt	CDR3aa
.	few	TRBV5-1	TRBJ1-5	TGCGCCAGCAGCTTGCGGGGGGTGGGTCAGCCCCAGCATTTT	CASSLRGVGQPQHF
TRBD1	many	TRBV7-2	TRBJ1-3	TGTGCCAGCAGCGTGACAGGGAGCTCTGGAAACACCATATATTTT	CASSVTGSSGNTIYF
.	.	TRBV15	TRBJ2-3	TGTGCCACCAGCAGAGATTGGAGGCAGGGGATGAACACAGATACGCAGTATTTT	CATSRDWRQGMNTDTQYF
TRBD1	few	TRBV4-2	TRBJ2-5	TGTGCCAGCAGCCAAGACCCGCCGACAGGGAGCCAAGAGACCCAGTACTTC	CASSQDPPTGSQETQYF
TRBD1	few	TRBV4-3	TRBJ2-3	TGCGCCAGCAGCCTAGAGACAGGGGTGGGGGTACACACAGATACGCAGTATTTT	CASSLETGVGVHTDTQYF
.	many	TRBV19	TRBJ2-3	TGTGCCAGTAGTATAGGTTTTCGGACTAGCACAGATACGCAGTATTTT	CASSIGFRTSTDTQYF
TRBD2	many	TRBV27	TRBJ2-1	TGTGCCAGCAGTTCCCCTAGCGGGACCTACAATGAGCAGTTCTTC	CASSSPSGTYNEQFF
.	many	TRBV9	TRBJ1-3	TGTGCCAGCAGCGAGCCCCTTCAGGGGACTAATCGAAACACCATATATTTT	CASSEPLQGTNRNTIYF
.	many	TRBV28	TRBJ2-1	TGTGCCAGCAGTAGAGGCTATGAGCAGTTCTTC	CASSRGYEQFF
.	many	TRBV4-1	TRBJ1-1	TGCGCCAGCAGCCAAGACAGGGAAAACACTGAAGCTTTCTTT	CASSQDRENTEAFF
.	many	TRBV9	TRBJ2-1	TGTGCCAGCAGCGGTGGGACTGCCAATGAGCAGTTCTTC	CASSGGTANEQFF
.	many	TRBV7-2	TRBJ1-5	TGTGCCAGCAGCTTAGGGCAGGGTAGCAATCAGCCCCAGCATTTT	CASSLGQGSNQPQHF
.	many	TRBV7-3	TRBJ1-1	TGTGCCAGCAGGGGGCTCGGGACTGAAGCTTTCTTT	CASRGLGTEAFF
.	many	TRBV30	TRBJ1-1	TGTGCCTGGAGCGTACGGGGGAGAGGCGTGAACACTGAAGCTTTCTTT	CAWSVRGRGVNTEAFF
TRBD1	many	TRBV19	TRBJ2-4	TGTGCCAGTAGCGGACAGGGCCTGCCGGAAAACATTCAGTACTTC	CASSGQGLPENIQYF
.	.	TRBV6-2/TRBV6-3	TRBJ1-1	TGTGCCAGCAGTTACTCCACCCGGGGGACTGAAGCTTTCTTT	CASSYSTRGTEAFF
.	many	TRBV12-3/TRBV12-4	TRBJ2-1	TGTGCCAGCAGTCTCAGGGGCTCCTACAATGAGCAGTTCTTC	CASSLRGSYNEQFF
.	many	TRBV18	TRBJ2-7	TGTGCCAGCTCCACAGGGTCGAACGAGCAGTACTTC	CASSTGSNEQYF
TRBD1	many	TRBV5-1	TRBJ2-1	TGCGCCAGCAGTCCTTCCAGGGGGACAGGGTTCGATAATGAGCAGTTCTTC	CASSPSRGTGFDNEQFF
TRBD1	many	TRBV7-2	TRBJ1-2	TGTGCCAGCAGCTCCACAGGGGAGAACTATGGCTACACCTTC	CASSSTGENYGYTF
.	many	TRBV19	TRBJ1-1	TGTGCCACTATGGGGAGGAGGGGCCGTGACTCGAACACTGAAGCTTTCTTT	CATMGRRGRDSNTEAFF
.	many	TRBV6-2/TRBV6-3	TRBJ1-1	TGTGCCAGCAGGAGACCTACGGCGGTCCCTGAAGCTTTCTTT	CASRRPTAVPEAFF
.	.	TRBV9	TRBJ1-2	TGTGCCAGCAGCGTAGGTCCGGGGATCTATGGCTACACCTTC	CASSVGPGIYGYTF
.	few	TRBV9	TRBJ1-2	TGTGCCAGCAGCAGGGGCCGCCTATATGGCTACACCTTC	CASSRGRLYGYTF
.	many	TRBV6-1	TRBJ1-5	TGTGCCAGCAGTGTTGGAGGGACATACAATCAGCCCCAGCATTTT	CASSVGGTYNQPQHF
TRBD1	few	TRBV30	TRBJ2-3	TGTGCCTGGAGTGGTCAGGGGGCTAAGGGGTCAAGCACAGATACGCAGTATTTT	CAWSGQGAKGSSTDTQYF
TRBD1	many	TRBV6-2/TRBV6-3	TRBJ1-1	TGTGCCAGCAGCCCGATGGGACAGGGGGGAATCTGGACTGAAGCTTTCTTT	CASSPMGQGGIWTEAFF
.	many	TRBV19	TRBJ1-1	TGTGCCAGTAGTGTGCGGGTGAACACTGAAGCTTTCTTT	CASSVRVNTEAFF
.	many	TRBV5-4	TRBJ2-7	TGTGCCAGCAGCCTGCCACAGGTTTACGAGCAGTACTTC	CASSLPQVYEQYF
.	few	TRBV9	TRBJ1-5	TGTGCCAGCAGCCTTACAGGGACCAATCAGCCCCAGCATTTT	CASSLTGTNQPQHF
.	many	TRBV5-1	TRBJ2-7	TGCGCCAGCAGTACAGGGAAAGGCAACGAGCAGTACTTC	CASSTGKGNEQYF
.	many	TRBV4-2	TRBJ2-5	TGTGCCAGCAACGGACGGGGACAAGAGACCCAGTACTTC	CASNGRGQETQYF
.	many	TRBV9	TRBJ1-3	TGTGCCAGCAGCGACAGATACTCTGGAAACACCATATATTTT	CASSDRYSGNTIYF
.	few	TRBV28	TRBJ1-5	TGTGCCAGCAGCCCCAAAGGGGGGGCAAGCAATCAGCCCCAGCATTTT	CASSPKGGASNQPQHF
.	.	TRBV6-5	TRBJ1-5	TGTGCCAGCAGTTACTCGATGTCAGACTTGGGGCCCCAGCATTTT	CASSYSMSDLGPQHF
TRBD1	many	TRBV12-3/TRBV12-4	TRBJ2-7	TGTGCCAGCAGCCAAGACAGGGAGCCCATCTACGAGCAGTACTTC	CASSQDREPIYEQYF
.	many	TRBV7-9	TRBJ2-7	TGTGCCAGCAGCCCCCATCCAGACAGCTACGAGCAGTACTTC	CASSPHPDSYEQYF
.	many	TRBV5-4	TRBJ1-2	TGTGCCAGCAGCTTGGAGGGTTATGGCTACACCTTC	CASSLEGYGYTF
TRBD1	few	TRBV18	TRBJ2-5	TGTGCCAGCTCACGTAACACCGTGGCAGGGGGTGAAGAGACCCAGTACTTC	CASSRNTVAGGEETQYF
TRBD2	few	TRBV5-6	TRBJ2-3	TGTGCCAGCAGCTTGGAGGCTAGCGGGAGCTCTTCTAGCACAGATACGCAGTATTTT	CASSLEASGSSSSTDTQYF
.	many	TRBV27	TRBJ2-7	TGTGCCAGCAAACTCCGGCAGGAACCAGGAGAGCAGTACTTC	CASKLRQEPGEQYF
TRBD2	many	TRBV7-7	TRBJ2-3	TGTGCCAGCAGCTTAGGGCTAGCGGGAGGGCCGGACACAGATACGCAGTATTTT	CASSLGLAGGPDTDTQYF
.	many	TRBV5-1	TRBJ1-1	TGCGCCAGCGGAAGACTAAACACTGAAGCTTTCTTT	CASGRLNTEAFF